These 12 T cell receptor beta chains were sequenced from one sample in a study of T cells after posttransplantation cyclophosphamide. Data came from immunoSEQ multiplex PCR; TCRdb stores just in-frame clones and leaves some out. The sample contains 20,000 to 25,000 clones, none of them singletons. The sequenced material came from PBMCs. The origin of the receptors is a woman aged 60-75 years in good health, CMV-negative, and a related stem cell transplant donor.

This chain joins TRBV5-6 and TRBJ2-5, with TRBD2 as a possible D gene (5 bases). The germline V and J ends were trimmed by 0 bases and 4 bases, with 7 bases remaining between them. Germline CDR1 and CDR2: SGHDT and YYEEEE. The CDR3 sequence is 13 residues long. The CDR3 DNA follows: TGTGCCAGCAGCTTGGGAGGGCTAGAGACCCAGTACTTC. Protein product: CASSLGGLETQYF.

This clone was seen at least ten times. The V call is TRBV20-1, the J call TRBJ1-2; TRBD1 matches 7 bases. The CDR3 runs to 11 residues. Germline loops: CDR1 DFQATT, CDR2 SNEGSKA (reference sequence). The junction had 3 bases not matched to a gene; V was cut back by 3 bases and J by 8 bases. As DNA, the CDR3 is TGCAGTGCTAGTGCGGACAGGGGCTACACCTTC. Its protein product is CSASADRGYTF.

Many counts were recorded for this clone. The genes are TRBV30 and TRBJ2-7, with TRBD1 identical over 8 bases. Germline V lookup: CDR1 GTSNPN, CDR2 SVGIG (reference sequence). This CDR3 region has 13 residues. V lost 8 bases and J lost 4; bases outside the gene matches: 10. The CDR3 is CASLQGAGYEQYF. CDR3 coding DNA: TGTGCCAGCCTCCAGGGGGCAGGGTACGAGCAGTACTTC.

This clone was counted many times. This rearrangement joins TRBV19 to TRBJ2-1; TRBD1 agrees at 10 bases. The CDR3 contains 17 residues. J was trimmed by 0 bases and V by 5 bases; bases with no gene match: 7. Looked up from germline, CDR1 is LNHDA and CDR2 is SQIVND (reference sequence). In DNA form, the CDR3 reads TGTGCCAGTAGTGGAGGGACAGGGGCGAGCTCCTACAATGAGCAGTTCTTC. This codes for CASSGGTGASSYNEQFF.

At least ten counts were recorded for this clone. The chain has TRBV6-1 and TRBJ1-3; 9 bases map to TRBD1. The germline V gene encodes CDR1 MNHNS and CDR2 SASEGT. This CDR3 contains 14 residues. The J segment lost 4 bases and the V segment lost 6 bases, leaving 4 bases of the junction unmatched. CDR3 nucleotide sequence: TGTGCCAGCAGAACCGGGACAGGGGGAAACACCATATATTTT. Its protein is CASRTGTGGNTIYF.

The sample holds many counts of this clone. CDR3 bases: TGTGCCAGCAGCTTAGACGGGGATAGCTCCTACAATGAGCAGTTCTTC. Its translation: CASSLDGDSSYNEQFF. The rearrangement joins TRBV7-6 to TRBJ2-1, with D possibly matching TRBD2 (5 bases). The CDR3 extends over 16 amino acids. V lost 1 base and J 0 bases, leaving 10 bases between the germline ends. Germline-derived CDR1 and CDR2 are SGHVS and FNYEAQ.

This clone was seen at least ten times. The chain has TRBV28 and TRBJ2-7; D may be TRBD2 (6 bases). V gave up 5 bases and J gave up 6 bases, with 11 bases separating them. Per germline, CDR1 MDHEN and CDR2 SYDVKM. The length of the CDR3 is 12 residues. For the CDR3, the DNA is TGTGCCAGCAGTCCACTAGCCGGCGAGCAGTACTTC. Encoded protein: CASSPLAGEQYF.

The CDR3 reads CASSPQARKVRNEQFF. CDR3 in DNA: TGTGCCAGCAGCCCTCAAGCGAGGAAGGTTAGGAATGAGCAGTTCTTC. The rearrangement uses TRBV7-9 and TRBJ2-1, with D hard to call. The germline CDR1 and CDR2 sequences are SEHNR and FQNEAQ (reference sequence). There are 16 residues in the CDR3. Trimming removed 5 bases at V and 7 bases at J, with 21 bases between.

This clone occurred many times. This chain connects TRBV4-3 to TRBJ1-6, with TRBD1 identical over 8 bases. With V trimmed by 3 bases and J by 8 bases, 0 bases remained unmatched. Per germline, CDR1 LGHNA and CDR2 YSLEER. The CDR3 spans 13 residues. DNA for the CDR3: TGCGCCAGCAGCCAGACAGGGGATTCACCCCTCCACTTT. It translates to CASSQTGDSPLHF.

This clone was observed a few times. V gene TRBV6-1 combines with J gene TRBJ2-5; the match to TRBD1 covers 8 bases. This CDR3 is 15 amino acids long. The J segment lost 4 bases and the V segment lost 3 bases, leaving 7 bases of the junction unmatched. CDR1 is MNHNS, CDR2 SASEGT, per germline. The CDR3 loop reads CASSETGVERETQYF. The CDR3, as DNA: TGTGCCAGCAGTGAGACAGGGGTGGAAAGAGAGACCCAGTACTTC.

Ten or more counts support this clone. This CDR3 is CASSSPTGEGSEQYV. The DNA of the CDR3 is TGTGCCAGCAGTTCCCCGACAGGGGAGGGGTCCGAGCAGTACGTC. The V call is TRBV28, the J call TRBJ2-7, with D tentatively TRBD1 (8 bases). V lost 4 bases, J lost 6 bases, and 19 bases lay in between. The CDR3 is made up of 15 amino acids. Germline V lookup: CDR1 MDHEN, CDR2 SYDVKM.

The rearrangement uses TRBV5-1 and TRBJ1-2; 7 nucleotides align to TRBD1. Germline trimming cut 4 bases from V and 2 bases from J; bases unmatched to any gene: 17. CDR3 length equals 18 residues. CDR1 and CDR2 (germline): SGHRS, YFSETQ. The CDR3 nucleotides read TGCGCCAGCAGCCAAACAGGGGCCGCTACCAATCTAAACTATGGCTACACCTTC. Translated: CASSQTGAATNLNYGYTF.